This TCR beta chain emerged from a study of T cell responses to AZD1222 COVID-19 vaccine. This clone was observed once. Its antigen is still unknown. Data came from immunoSEQ multiplex PCR; TCRdb stores just in-frame clones and leaves some out. The sample yields approximately 140,000 clones, 80% to 95% seen once. Study results and limitations: Mapped onto spike, vaccine-associated CD4 TCRs spanned it and were dominant at 160-218 and 743-854. Without day 14 samples, only post-peak T cell repertoires were studied. Donors were chiefly white British, with a greater number of females, and clonal diversity was perhaps underestimated. Two AZD1222 doses significantly raised spike-specific TCR breadth and depth over controls.

The receptor was derived from an adult who received the AZD1222 COVID-19 vaccine. The source material was peripheral blood, sampled 28 days after the second AZD1222 dose.

Written as DNA, the CDR3 is TGTGCCATCAGTCAGGGCAATCAGCCCCAGCATTTT. This sequence encodes CAISQGNQPQHF. The chain links TRBV10-3 to TRBJ1-5; D call uncertain. The germline CDR1 and CDR2 sequences are ENHRY and SYGVKD. The CDR3 is made up of 12 amino acids. Trimming took off 5 bases at V and 2 bases at J, with 4 bases between the two ends.